Listed here are 8 T cell receptor beta chains from one sample, sequenced in a study of CD8+CD57+ T cells in acquired aplastic anemia. Profiling of TCR beta VDJ combinations and CDR3 sequences used genomic DNA as template. Via MiXCR, TCRdb re-called the reads, giving one row per CDR3 protein. The data show over 250,000 distinct CDR3 sequences, under 60% seen once. CD8+CD57+ cell expansion had been shown by flow cytometry in patients chosen for sequencing. Sequenced sample: sorted CD4+, CD8+, or CD8+CD57+ T cells (not recorded which) from PBMCs. These receptor sequences come from a human donor with aplastic anemia.

The sample holds many counts of this clonotype. The chain recombines TRBV11-3 with TRBJ1-1; TRBD1 matches at 7 bases. The CDR3 has 13 amino acids. The V and J ends lost 5 bases and 3 bases, in that order; junction bases with no gene match: 3. Germline loops: CDR1 SGHNT, CDR2 YENEEA. This CDR3 is CASSPGQDTEAFF. The CDR3 DNA follows: TGTGCCAGCAGCCCCGGACAGGACACTGAAGCTTTCTTT. The full variable domain, with the rest looked up from reference TRBV11-3 and TRBJ1-1, is EAGVVQSPRYKIIEKKQPVAFWCNPISGHNTLYWYLQNLGQGPELLIRYENEEAVDDSQLPKDRFSAERLKGVDSTLKIQPAELGDSAVYLCASSPGQDTEAFFGQGTRLTVV.

The chain carries TRBV6-1 and TRBJ1-5, with 11 positions matching TRBD1. Germline-derived CDR1 and CDR2 are MNHNS and SASEGT. V shed 6 bases, J shed 0 bases, and the junction held 10 bases outside the gene matches. The CDR3 runs 18 residues. This CDR3 reads CASSARTGGEYSNQPQHF. DNA for the CDR3: TGTGCCAGCAGCGCGAGGACAGGGGGCGAATATAGCAATCAGCCCCAGCATTTT.

This clonotype was counted a few times. This chain connects TRBV10-3 to TRBJ2-7; D remains unclear. The ends were cut back, 5 bases at V and 3 bases at J, with 8 bases in the middle. Germline CDR1 is ENHRY and CDR2 is SYGVKD. CDR3 length: 12 residues. CDR3 residues: CAISSDGYEQYF. The CDR3 nucleotides are TGTGCCATCAGTTCCGACGGCTACGAGCAGTACTTC.

The V gene is TRBV7-8, the J gene TRBJ2-3; D is undetermined. From germline, CDR1 is SGHVS and CDR2 FQNEAQ. CDR3 size: 13 residues. Trimming pared 4 bases from V and 11 bases from J, leaving 16 bases between. CDR3 amino acids: CASSSAEAGEQYF. DNA for the CDR3: TGTGCCAGCAGCTCGGCTGAGGCCGGTGAGCAGTATTTT.

The chain employs TRBV2 and TRBJ2-7; the match to TRBD2 covers 7 bases. The CDR3 is made up of 12 amino acids. Germline V gives CDR1 SNHLY, CDR2 FYNNEI. V dropped 0 bases and J dropped 7; count of bases not matched to a gene: 0. The CDR3 DNA sequence: TGTGCCAGCAGTGAAGCGGGGGGGGAGCAGTACTTC. Translated: CASSEAGGEQYF. Drawing the rest from reference TRBV2 and TRBJ2-7, the complete variable domain is EPEVTQTPSHQVTQMGQEVILRCVPISNHLYFYWYRQILGQKVEFLVSFYNNEISEKSEIFDDQFSVERPDGSNFTLKIRSTKLEDSAMYFCASSEAGGEQYFGPGTRLTVT.

This clonotype was observed many times. The V call is TRBV3-1, the J call TRBJ1-2; D not resolved. This CDR3 spans 15 amino acids. Germline CDR1 LGHDT, CDR2 YNNKEL (reference sequence). Trimming removed 0 bases at V and 4 bases at J, with 12 bases between. CDR3 sequence reads: CASSQDTTRSYGYTF. CDR3 coding DNA: TGTGCCAGCAGCCAAGATACGACAAGATCCTATGGCTACACCTTC. Full variable domain (remainder filled in from reference TRBV3-1 and TRBJ1-2): DTAVSQTPKYLVTQMGNDKSIKCEQNLGHDTMYWYKQDSKKFLKIMFSYNNKELIINETVPNRFSPKSPDKAHLNLHINSLELGDSAVYFCASSQDTTRSYGYTFGSGTRLTVV.

Note on this clonotype: In this CDR3 the conserved last residue, phenylalanine or tryptophan, is missing, so a read error is likely. The chain employs TRBV20-1 and TRBJ2-7; TRBD2 matches 9 bases. From germline, CDR1 is DFQATT and CDR2 SNEGSKA (reference sequence). The CDR3 is 13 residues long. V lost 8 bases, J lost 4 bases, and 9 bases stayed unmatched. This CDR3 is CSPISGSGYEQYY. CDR3 DNA sequence: TGCAGTCCCATTAGCGGGAGTGGATACGAGCAGTACTAC.

This chain joins TRBV25-1 and TRBJ2-2; TRBD2 might be the D (5 bases). Germline loops: CDR1 MGHDK, CDR2 SYGVNS. The CDR3 is 15 amino acids. The V gene lost 2 bases and the J gene lost 6 bases, with 13 bases spanning the gap. The DNA for the CDR3 is TGTGCCAGCAGTGAAGACGAAGGGAGACCCGGGGAGCTGTTTTTT. Translation gives CASSEDEGRPGELFF.